This TCR beta chain was documented in a study of control samples from healthy donors and cancer patients. The assay was immunoSEQ multiplex PCR, and TCRdb's table has in-frame clones only and misses some. The table records about 140,000 clones, about 85% of them present only once. The V gene end was trimmed by 9 bases and the J gene end by 11 bases; junction bases not matched to a gene: 19. This CDR3 region has 15 residues. Germline CDR1 is WSHSY and CDR2 is SAAADI. The chain links TRBV10-2 to TRBJ2-1; TRBD2 agrees at 7 bases. The TCR originated in a woman aged 25-40 years in good health. The sample taken for sequencing was blood. Here the CDR3 reads CARTYSGTTENQQFF. CDR3 nucleotides: TGCGCCAGGACATACTCCGGGACTACAGAAAATCAGCAGTTCTTC.